The entry below describes one T cell receptor (beta chain). Its antigen is not known. Germline V gene data show CDR1 as GTSNPN and CDR2 as SVGIG (reference sequence). The CDR3 is made up of 15 amino acids. The ends lost 1 base at V and 10 bases at J; junction bases unmatched: 8. These data are taken from a study of T cell responses to AZD1222 COVID-19 vaccine. Generated by immunoSEQ multiplex PCR, the TCRdb table keeps only in-frame clones and is missing some. The repertoire has some 120,000 clones, more than 85% of them found once; the top ten carry 11%. Study findings and constraints: The study found Spike-specific TCR breadth and depth rose after two AZD1222 doses. Unmutated regions of variants are reportedly targeted by nearly half of spike-specific TCRs.

V is TRBV30 and J is TRBJ2-1; 12 bases agree with TRBD2. The receptor was derived from an adult in good health. Sequencing was performed on peripheral blood, taken on day 0 of MenACWY control vaccination. CDR3 sequence (DNA): TGTGCCTGGAGTGCCTCCGGGACTAGCGGGTTGGAGCAGTTCTTC. This encodes CAWSASGTSGLEQFF. The full variable domain, rest sourced from reference TRBV30 and TRBJ2-1, is SQTIHQWPATLVQPVGSPLSLECTVEGTSNPNLYWYRQAAGRGLQLLFYSVGIGQISSEVPQNLSASRPQDRQFILSSKKLLLSDSGFYLCAWSASGTSGLEQFFGPGTRLTVL.